These 24 T cell receptor beta chains share one sample of origin, sequenced in a study of blood T cell repertoires in COVID-19. Produced via immunoSEQ multiplex PCR; TCRdb's table is partial and in-frame only. This table holds 250,000 to 350,000 clones, approximately 90% found once. The specimen sequenced was peripheral blood. These receptors all come from a woman between 55 and 75 years old with acute or convalescent COVID-19.

The chain is built from TRBV4-1 and TRBJ1-2, with a weak D call TRBD1 (6 bases). Deletions cut 4 bases from V and 6 bases from J, with 15 bases between. CDR3 length: 14 amino acids. Looked up from germline, CDR1 is MGHRA and CDR2 is YSYEKL. CDR3 sequence: CASSRGNREHGYTF. The CDR3 nucleotides are TGCGCCAGCAGCCGAGGGAACAGGGAGCATGGCTACACCTTC.

The V gene is TRBV5-6, the J gene TRBJ1-6; TRBD1 agrees at 7 bases. This CDR3 has 15 residues. In germline, CDR1 is SGHDT, CDR2 YYEEEE. Trimming cost V 0 bases and J 7 bases; bases outside gene matches: 4. The DNA of the CDR3 is TGTGCCAGCAGCTTGGACAGGACAGGCAATTCACCCCTCCACTTT. Amino acid sequence: CASSLDRTGNSPLHF.

In its sample, this clone was seen once. The genes are TRBV29-1 and TRBJ1-3; D ambiguous. Germline values: CDR1 SQVTM, CDR2 ANQGSEA. The CDR3 spans 14 residues. V lost 6 bases, J lost 0 bases, and 12 bases lay in between. This chain's CDR3 is CSVGGVSSGNTIYF. CDR3 coding DNA: TGCAGCGTGGGTGGAGTGAGCTCTGGAAACACCATATATTTT. Combining the CDR3 with reference TRBV29-1 and TRBJ1-3 gives the whole variable domain SAVISQKPSRDICQRGTSLTIQCQVDSQVTMMFWYRQQPGQSLTLIATANQGSEATYESGFVIDKFPISRPNLTFSTLTVSNMSPEDSSIYLCSVGGVSSGNTIYFGEGSWLTVV.

The chain joins TRBV4-3 to TRBJ2-3; TRBD2 matches 9 bases. Germline V CDR1 and CDR2: LGHNA, YSLEER. The CDR3 runs 17 residues. Trimming took 0 bases from V and 5 from J; bases not matched to a gene: 9. CDR3 sequence reads: CASSQDMREGLIDTQYF. Here the CDR3 DNA reads TGCGCCAGCAGCCAAGATATGCGGGAGGGCCTAATAGATACGCAGTATTTT.

In DNA form, the CDR3 reads TGTGCCAGCAGTCCCGGGACAGGGGTCTTAGGCTCACCCCTCCACTTT. This translates into CASSPGTGVLGSPLHF. V gene TRBV7-2 combines with J gene TRBJ1-6; the match to TRBD1 covers 10 bases. The CDR3 runs to 16 residues. Trimming cost V 6 bases and J 10 bases; bases outside gene matches: 12. Germline assignment: CDR1 SGHTA and CDR2 FQGNSA.

The genes are TRBV5-1 and TRBJ1-5, with a weak D call TRBD1 (5 bases). Germline assignment: CDR1 SGHRS and CDR2 YFSETQ. The CDR3 is 15 amino acids. V was pared by 4 bases and J by 0 bases, with 11 bases between. The CDR3 nucleotides read TGCGCCAGCAGCCTGGACGGGGGTAGCAATCAGCCCCAGCATTTT. Translation: CASSLDGGSNQPQHF.

This chain links TRBV7-3 with TRBJ1-1; perhaps TRBD1 as D (5 bases). The CDR3 is 15 residues long. Germline V CDR1 and CDR2: SGHTA, FQGTGA. With 5 bases removed from V and 1 base from J, the gap between germline ends came to 14 bases. The CDR3 reads CASSPSGGRNTEAFF. The CDR3, as DNA: TGTGCCAGCAGCCCCAGTGGGGGGAGGAACACTGAAGCTTTCTTT.

The J gene is TRBJ2-1, the V gene TRBV24-1; TRBD1 aligns across 8 bases. From germline, CDR1 is KGHDR and CDR2 SFDVKD. V trimming: 3 bases; J trimming: 0 bases; junction bases outside the gene matches: 6. The CDR3 runs 17 residues. The CDR3 coding sequence is TGTGCCACCAGTGATACCTGGACAGGGAGCTCCTACAATGAGCAGTTCTTC. Translated: CATSDTWTGSSYNEQFF.

The J gene is TRBJ1-3, the V gene TRBV7-6, with D hard to call. The germline V gene has CDR1 SGHVS and CDR2 FNYEAQ. The CDR3 runs 15 residues. Trimming removed 2 bases from V and 1 base from J, with 9 bases in between. DNA of the CDR3: TGTGCCAGCAGCTTAAGTTTACAGTCTGGAAACACCATATATTTT. This sequence encodes CASSLSLQSGNTIYF.

This chain joins TRBV29-1 and TRBJ2-2, with 9 bases aligning to TRBD2. V gave up 3 bases and J gave up 6 bases; unmatched junction bases: 5. This CDR3 comprises 14 residues. Germline CDR1 and CDR2: SQVTM and ANQGSEA. The DNA of the CDR3 is TGCAGCGTTGACGGCGGGAGGGCCGCCGGGGAGCTGTTTTTT. This encodes CSVDGGRAAGELFF.

This chain joins TRBV24-1 and TRBJ1-5; D is unclear. This CDR3 contains 14 residues. Germline V gene data show CDR1 as KGHDR and CDR2 as SFDVKD. The germline V and J ends were trimmed by 7 bases and 4 bases, with 13 bases remaining between them. As DNA, the CDR3 is TGTGCCACCAGGGGCCCCTCCGCGAATCAGCCCCAGCATTTT. Amino acid sequence: CATRGPSANQPQHF.

The rearrangement links TRBV9 to TRBJ2-3; 7 bases agree with TRBD1. CDR3 length: 14 residues. Germline V lookup: CDR1 SGDLS, CDR2 YYNGEE. V shed 4 bases and J 1 base; nucleotides not matched to a gene: 3. CDR3 in DNA: TGTGCCAGCAGCAAAGGGGGCGGCACAGATACGCAGTATTTT. This translates into CASSKGGGTDTQYF. Based on the CDR3 plus reference TRBV9 and TRBJ2-3, the full variable domain is DSGVTQTPKHLITATGQRVTLRCSPRSGDLSVYWYQQSLDQGLQFLIQYYNGEERAKGNILERFSAQQFPDLHSELNLSSLELGDSALYFCASSKGGGTDTQYFGPGTRLTVL.

The chain combines TRBV2 with TRBJ1-2; D remains unclear. Germline assignment: CDR1 SNHLY and CDR2 FYNNEI. V lost 8 bases to trimming and J lost 5 bases, with 6 bases between them. The CDR3 is made up of 10 amino acids. The CDR3 spells CASAQYGYTF. The CDR3 DNA sequence: TGTGCCAGCGCACAGTATGGCTACACCTTC.

J is TRBJ2-2 and V is TRBV12-3 or TRBV12-4, with D maybe TRBD2 (5 bases). The germline V and J ends were trimmed by 5 bases and 9 bases, with 13 bases remaining between them. CDR3 size: 13 residues. CDR3 coding DNA: TGTGCCAGCAGTCAAACGGGGAAGTGGGAGCTGTTTTTT. Translated, it gives CASSQTGKWELFF.

The chain has TRBV7-9 and TRBJ2-4; D is unclear. Germline V gene lookup returns CDR1 SEHNR and CDR2 FQNEAQ (reference sequence). There are 14 residues in the CDR3. Trimming shortened V by 5 bases and J by 0 bases, and 8 bases separated the two germline ends. The CDR3 here is CASSTVGAKNIQYF. Here the CDR3 DNA reads TGTGCCAGCAGCACCGTCGGAGCCAAAAACATTCAGTACTTC.

V is TRBV28 and J is TRBJ1-5; D possibly corresponds to TRBD1 (5 bases). Trimming cost V 3 bases and J 1 base, with 25 bases left between them. The CDR3 consists of 20 residues. Per the germline V gene, CDR1 is MDHEN and CDR2 is SYDVKM. The CDR3 region is CASSLFWGLLSSVSNQPQHF. The CDR3 DNA is TGTGCCAGCAGTTTGTTCTGGGGACTTCTCTCGAGTGTCAGCAATCAGCCCCAGCATTTT.

This chain uses TRBV4-1 with TRBJ2-7; TRBD2 agrees at 13 bases. Germline V lookup: CDR1 MGHRA, CDR2 YSYEKL. J gave up 3 bases and V 3 bases, and 2 bases lay outside the gene matches. The CDR3 spans 15 residues. This CDR3 is CASSQRLAGGYEQYF. CDR3 DNA sequence: TGCGCCAGCAGCCAGCGACTAGCGGGGGGCTACGAGCAGTACTTC.

This chain uses TRBV19 with TRBJ1-5; possible D gene TRBD1, 6 bases. With 6 bases removed from V and 4 bases from J, the gap between germline ends came to 13 bases. This CDR3 comprises 14 residues. CDR1 and CDR2 (germline): LNHDA, SQIVND (reference sequence). The CDR3 sequence: CASSTTGANQPQHF. CDR3 in DNA: TGTGCCAGTAGCACGACAGGAGCAAATCAGCCCCAGCATTTT.

This clone appeared a single time. This sequence joins TRBV19 and TRBJ1-3, with D perhaps TRBD1 (5 bases). V lost 4 bases, J lost 0 bases, and 10 bases lay in between. This CDR3 contains 15 residues. Germline V gene data show CDR1 as LNHDA and CDR2 as SQIVND (reference sequence). Here the CDR3 reads CASSTRQSSGNTIYF. The CDR3 nucleotides read TGTGCCAGTAGTACCCGACAGAGCTCTGGAAACACCATATATTTT.

The chain recombines TRBV5-8 with TRBJ2-3; the D is unclear. The CDR3 is made up of 16 amino acids. Between the trimmed V and J ends, which lost 2 bases and 0 bases, there was a span of 13 bases. Germline CDR1 and CDR2: SGHTS and YDEGEE. DNA for the CDR3: TGTGCCAGCAGCTTAGAAGGAGTTAGAAGCACAGATACGCAGTATTTT. Translation: CASSLEGVRSTDTQYF.

The V and J genes are TRBV3-1 (or the pseudogene TRBV3-2) and TRBJ2-2; 7 positions agree with TRBD1. The length of the CDR3 is 16 residues. Germline V lookup: CDR1 LGHDT, CDR2 YNNKEL (reference sequence). After removal of 0 bases from V and 5 bases from J, the junction contained 6 bases not matched to a gene. CDR3 amino acids: CASSQELTGRTGELFF. The DNA for the CDR3 is TGTGCCAGCAGCCAAGAGTTGACAGGGAGAACCGGGGAGCTGTTTTTT.

The genes are TRBV15 and TRBJ1-2; 8 nucleotides line up with TRBD1. The CDR3 is made up of 14 amino acids. Trimming at V came to 4 bases and at J to 4 bases, leaving 5 bases not matched to a gene. Germline values: CDR1 LNHNV, CDR2 YYDKDF (reference sequence). CDR3: CATSKQGASYGYTF. DNA for the CDR3: TGTGCCACCAGCAAGCAGGGGGCGAGCTATGGCTACACCTTC.

This chain connects TRBV9 to TRBJ2-3; no reliable D call. This CDR3 has 12 amino acids. Trimming shortened V by 4 bases and J by 6 bases, and 9 bases separated the two germline ends. Germline V lookup: CDR1 SGDLS, CDR2 YYNGEE. CDR3 protein: CASSPDLDTQYF. Written as DNA, the CDR3 is TGTGCCAGCAGCCCCGACTTGGATACGCAGTATTTT.

The rearrangement links TRBV21-1 to TRBJ2-5; TRBD1, the table's D call, was not compared with the DNA. TRBV21-1 corresponds to a pseudogene. CDR3 length: 16 amino acids. Here the CDR3 reads CASSRGTGDIQETQYF. The CDR3 coding sequence is TGTGCCAGCAGCAGAGGGACAGGAGATATCCAAGAGACCCAGTACTTC.